These 10 T cell receptor beta chains originate from one sample sequenced in a study of vaccination and CD4 T cells after COVID-19. Time point: late sampling 161 to 241 days after vaccination in a few convalescent patients. One entry per CDR3 protein results from TCRdb running MiXCR on the PCR reads. The sample records 31,000 or so distinct CDR3 sequences, about 49% being singletons. The sample here was CD4+ T cells from blood, taken about 7 months after SARS-CoV-2 vaccination. The receptors were gathered from a human donor who had recovered from COVID-19.

This chain connects TRBV20-1 to TRBJ2-7, with 9 nucleotides matching TRBD2. J was trimmed by 0 bases and V by 5 bases; bases with no gene match: 17. CDR3 length equals 18 residues. Germline CDR1 and CDR2: DFQATT and SNEGSKA (reference sequence). The CDR3: CSAYSGVGGGRASYEQYF. CDR3 DNA sequence: TGCAGTGCTTATAGTGGAGTCGGAGGCGGGAGGGCCTCCTACGAGCAGTACTTC.

The chain links TRBV4-2 to TRBJ2-1; unclear D gene. Germline-derived CDR1 and CDR2 are LGHNA and YNFKEQ. V was pared by 1 base and J by 10 bases, with 11 bases between. The CDR3 totals 13 residues. Here the CDR3 DNA reads TGTGCCAGCAGCCAAGGTACGGGCCGGGAGCAGTTCTTC. Protein sequence: CASSQGTGREQFF.

This clonotype was counted only a few times. This chain joins TRBV25-1 and TRBJ2-5; D may be TRBD2 (6 bases). The germline V gene encodes CDR1 MGHDK and CDR2 SYGVNS. V lost 3 bases, J lost 2 bases, and 19 bases lay in between. CDR3 length: 17 amino acids. In nucleotides, the CDR3 is TGTGCCAGCAGTGACCCCTACGGGTTGCGGGGACAAGAGACCCAGTACTTC. It specifies CASSDPYGLRGQETQYF.

The rearrangement uses TRBV7-9 and TRBJ2-3; 10 bases are shared with TRBD2. The CDR3 runs to 14 residues. The germline V gene has CDR1 SEHNR and CDR2 FQNEAQ (reference sequence). The J segment lost 6 bases and the V segment lost 2 bases, leaving 2 bases of the junction unmatched. DNA for the CDR3: TGTGCCAGCAGCTTAACTAGCGGGACCGATACGCAGTATTTT. The encoded protein is CASSLTSGTDTQYF. Full variable domain (rest looked up from reference TRBV7-9 and TRBJ2-3): DTGVSQNPRHKITKRGQNVTFRCDPISEHNRLYWYRQTLGQGPEFLTYFQNEAQLEKSRLLSDRFSAERPKGSFSTLEIQRTEQGDSAMYLCASSLTSGTDTQYFGPGTRLTVL.

The rearrangement links TRBV10-1 to TRBJ2-7, with 8 bases aligning to TRBD2. The CDR3 has 14 residues. The germline V gene has CDR1 WNHNN and CDR2 SYGVQD (reference sequence). Trimming took 3 bases from V and 5 from J; bases not matched to a gene: 6. The DNA of the CDR3 is TGCGCCAGCAGTGAAGGTGCGGGGGGCAACGAGCAGTACTTC. Amino acids: CASSEGAGGNEQYF.

The J gene is TRBJ1-5, the V gene TRBV2; no reliable D call. There are 14 residues in the CDR3. Per germline, CDR1 SNHLY and CDR2 FYNNEI. V was shortened by 6 bases and J by 12 bases, with 21 bases between the two germline ends. In nucleotides, the CDR3 is TGTGCCAGCAGGGATACCCGGGCTCGAGAGTACCAGCATTTT. It codes for CASRDTRAREYQHF.

The J gene is TRBJ2-1, the V gene TRBV20-1; 12 bases fit TRBD2. The CDR3 runs to 15 residues. Germline V gives CDR1 DFQATT, CDR2 SNEGSKA (reference sequence). With V trimmed by 6 bases and J by 7 bases, 10 bases remained unmatched. The CDR3 DNA sequence: TGCAGTGCAGTGCCTAGCGGGAGGGCTGCGAATGAGCAGTTCTTC. It specifies CSAVPSGRAANEQFF.

V usage is TRBV7-3 and J usage is TRBJ2-7; TRBD2 matches at 11 bases. Germline V lookup: CDR1 SGHTA, CDR2 FQGTGA. This CDR3 spans 15 amino acids. V was pared by 4 bases and J by 2 bases, with 4 bases of the junction left unmatched. The CDR3 DNA reads as TGTGCCAGCAGCTCGACTAGCGGGGTAGCCTACGAGCAGTACTTC. Translation: CASSSTSGVAYEQYF.

This chain uses TRBV20-1 with TRBJ2-5, with D unresolved. The CDR3 runs to 12 residues. Germline CDR1 is DFQATT and CDR2 is SNEGSKA (reference sequence). The V and J ends lost 5 bases and 1 base respectively, with 8 bases between them. CDR3 protein: CSAEHIQETQYF. The CDR3 DNA reads TGCAGTGCTGAACACATCCAAGAGACCCAGTACTTC.

This clonotype occurred a few times. This rearrangement joins TRBV20-1 to TRBJ2-7; possibly TRBD1 for D (6 bases). The CDR3 consists of 12 residues. V lost 6 bases and J lost 1, with 10 bases in between. Germline V lookup: CDR1 DFQATT, CDR2 SNEGSKA (reference sequence). CDR3 sequence (DNA): TGCAGTGCCAACGGACAGTCCTACGAGCAGTACTTC. Protein product: CSANGQSYEQYF.